This TCR beta chain was sequenced for a study of T-cell memory formation after mild COVID-19. CDR1 is SGHRS and CDR2 is YFSETQ in the germline V gene. This CDR3 comprises 16 residues. V lost 4 bases and J lost 3; bases outside the gene matches: 8. MiXCR was run by TCRdb on the 5' RACE reads, yielding one entry per CDR3 protein. The table records roughly 380,000 distinct CDR3 sequences, 28% of them present only once. The receptor comes from an adult woman who had mild COVID-19 (a few samples of this study predate the infection). Cell type and time point are not known. V gene TRBV5-1 combines with J gene TRBJ1-1; 11 bases line up with TRBD1. Sequenced: PBMCs or a T cell subset sorted from them (not recorded which). The CDR3, as DNA: TGCGCCAGCAGCAGGACAGGGGGCGCCTCGGACACTGAAGCTTTCTTT. Translated, it gives CASSRTGGASDTEAFF.